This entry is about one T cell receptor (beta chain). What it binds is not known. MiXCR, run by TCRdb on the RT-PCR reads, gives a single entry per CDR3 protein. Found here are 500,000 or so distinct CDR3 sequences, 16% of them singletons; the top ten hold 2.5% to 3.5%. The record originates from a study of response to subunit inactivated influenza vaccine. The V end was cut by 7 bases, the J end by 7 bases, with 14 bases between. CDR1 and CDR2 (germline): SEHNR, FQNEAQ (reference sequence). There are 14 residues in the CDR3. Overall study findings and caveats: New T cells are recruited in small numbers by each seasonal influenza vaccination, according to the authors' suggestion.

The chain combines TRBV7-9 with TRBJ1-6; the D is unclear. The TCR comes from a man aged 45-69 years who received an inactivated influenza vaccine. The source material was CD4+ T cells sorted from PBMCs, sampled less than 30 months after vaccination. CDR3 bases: TGTGCCAGCACGTCAACATCTTCGAATTCACCCCTCCACTTT. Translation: CASTSTSSNSPLHF.